The source of this T cell receptor (beta chain) is a study of T cell repertoires in cytomegalovirus infection (dated by TCRdb to between 2017 and 2020). Study-level background: Alongside well-studied HLA-B-restricted epitopes, the peptide stimulations were aimed at recently identified HLA-C-restricted CMV epitopes, whose presentation resists viral immunomodulation. Donor HLA type was relevant to the analysis, as public TCR beta signatures indicated carriage of CMV infection together with the matching HLA type.

Explained via the paper, the treatment or condition label denotes: in vitro stimulation with specific CMV peptide epitopes to enrich CMV-specific T cells. CDR1 and CDR2 (SGHTA, FQGNSA) derive from the germline V gene. The CDR3, from cysteine to phenylalanine, totals 14 residues. CDR3 DNA only is kept here, 42 bases in frame from base 1. Relative to germline, V is missing 1 base and J is missing 4 bases, with 2 bases of the junction outside any gene match. Broader findings and caveats from the paper: In both this cohort and an independent roughly 350-donor cohort, the cumulative frequency of public TCR beta family members distinguished carriers of CMV infection plus the relevant HLA type. The ex vivo response was dominated by HLA-C-restricted CMV-specific TCR beta clonotypes, which also provided the single most frequent clonotype in two of eight donors.

The instrument was an Illumina HiSeq 1500. The public reads were reanalyzed by TCRdb: fastp trimming at Q25, MiXCR alignment, in-frame beta chains only. Entries that share a CDR3 protein sequence are merged under the most common genes and DNA. This sample has a few hundred thousand distinct CDR3 sequences in its table, and roughly 28% of those were observed once. The top ten clonotypes cover around 20% of the sample. This clonotype was counted ten times or more. What antigen it recognizes has not been identified. The record has no base qualities; no much larger clone is one base away. The specimen was cultured PBMCs, collected from culture after CMV antigen stimulation. This receptor was taken from a human donor in good health (CMV status not recorded). Some clones in this sample may be carry-over from other donors' samples. This chain is built from TRBV7-2 and TRBJ1-2, with 8 central nucleotides matching TRBD1. This receptor has the CDR3 CASSLGTGSYGYTF. The DNA reads TGTGCCAGCAGCTTAGGGACAGGGAGCTATGGCTACACCTTC.